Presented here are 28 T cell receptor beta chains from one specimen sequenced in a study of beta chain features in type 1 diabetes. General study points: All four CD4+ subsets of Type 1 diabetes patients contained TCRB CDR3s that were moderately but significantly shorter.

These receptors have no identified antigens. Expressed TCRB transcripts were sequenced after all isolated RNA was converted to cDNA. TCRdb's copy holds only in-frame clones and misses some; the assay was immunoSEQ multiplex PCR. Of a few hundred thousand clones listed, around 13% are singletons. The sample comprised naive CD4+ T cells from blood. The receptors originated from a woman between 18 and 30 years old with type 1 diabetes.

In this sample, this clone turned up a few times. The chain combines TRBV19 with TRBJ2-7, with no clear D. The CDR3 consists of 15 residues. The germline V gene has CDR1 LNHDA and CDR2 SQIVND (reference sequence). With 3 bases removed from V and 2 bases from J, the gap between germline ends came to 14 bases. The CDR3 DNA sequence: TGTGCCAGTAGTATCCGGGTCCTCGGTACCTACGAGCAGTACTTC. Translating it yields CASSIRVLGTYEQYF.

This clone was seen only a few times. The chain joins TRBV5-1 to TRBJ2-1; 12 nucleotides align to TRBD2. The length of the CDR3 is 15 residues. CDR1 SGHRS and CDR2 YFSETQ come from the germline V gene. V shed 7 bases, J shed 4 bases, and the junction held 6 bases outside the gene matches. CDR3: CASFPTSGSYNEQFF. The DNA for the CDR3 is TGCGCCAGCTTTCCGACTAGCGGGAGTTACAATGAGCAGTTCTTC.

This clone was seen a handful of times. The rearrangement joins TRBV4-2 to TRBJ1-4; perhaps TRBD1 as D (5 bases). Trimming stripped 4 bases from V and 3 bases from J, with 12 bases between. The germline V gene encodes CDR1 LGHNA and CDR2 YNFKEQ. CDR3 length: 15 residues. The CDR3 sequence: CASSREAGANEKLFF. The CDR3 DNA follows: TGTGCCAGCAGCCGCGAGGCGGGGGCTAATGAAAAACTGTTTTTT.

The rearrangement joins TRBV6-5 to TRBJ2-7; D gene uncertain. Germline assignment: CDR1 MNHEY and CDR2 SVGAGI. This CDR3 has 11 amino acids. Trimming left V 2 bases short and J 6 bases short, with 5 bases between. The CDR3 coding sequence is TGTGCCAGCAGTTACGCGTCCGAGCAGTACTTC. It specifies CASSYASEQYF.

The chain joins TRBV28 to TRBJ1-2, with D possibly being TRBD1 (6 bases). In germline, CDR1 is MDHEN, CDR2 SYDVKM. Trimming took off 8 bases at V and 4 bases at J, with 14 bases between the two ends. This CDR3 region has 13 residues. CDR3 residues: CASLTQGTYGYTF. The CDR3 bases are TGTGCCAGCTTAACTCAGGGGACCTATGGCTACACCTTC.

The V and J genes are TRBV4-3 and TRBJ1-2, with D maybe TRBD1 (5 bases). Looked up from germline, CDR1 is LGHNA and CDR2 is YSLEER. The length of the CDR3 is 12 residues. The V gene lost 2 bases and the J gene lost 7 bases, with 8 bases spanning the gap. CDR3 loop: CASSQLGVGYTF. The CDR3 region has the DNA TGCGCCAGCAGCCAATTAGGGGTTGGCTACACCTTC.

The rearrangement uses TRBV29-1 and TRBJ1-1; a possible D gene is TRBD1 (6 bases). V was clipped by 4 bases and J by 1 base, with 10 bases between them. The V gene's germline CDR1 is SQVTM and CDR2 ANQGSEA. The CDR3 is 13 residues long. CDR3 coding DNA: TGCAGCGTTGTAGGGACACGGAACACTGAAGCTTTCTTT. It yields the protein CSVVGTRNTEAFF.

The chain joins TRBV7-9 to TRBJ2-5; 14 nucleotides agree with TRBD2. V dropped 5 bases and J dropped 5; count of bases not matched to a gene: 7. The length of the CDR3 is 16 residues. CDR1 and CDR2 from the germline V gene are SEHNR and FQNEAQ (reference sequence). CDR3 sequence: CASSTGLAGGRETQYF. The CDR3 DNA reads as TGTGCCAGCAGCACTGGACTAGCGGGGGGCCGGGAGACCCAGTACTTC. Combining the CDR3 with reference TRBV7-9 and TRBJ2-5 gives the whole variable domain DTGVSQNPRHKITKRGQNVTFRCDPISEHNRLYWYRQTLGQGPEFLTYFQNEAQLEKSRLLSDRFSAERPKGSFSTLEIQRTEQGDSAMYLCASSTGLAGGRETQYFGPGTRLLVL.

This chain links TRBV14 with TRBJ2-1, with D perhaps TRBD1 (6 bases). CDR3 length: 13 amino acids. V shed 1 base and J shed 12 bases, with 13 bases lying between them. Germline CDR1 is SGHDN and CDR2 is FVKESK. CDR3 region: CASSQGAADRQFF. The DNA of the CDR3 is TGTGCCAGCAGCCAAGGTGCCGCGGACAGGCAGTTCTTC.

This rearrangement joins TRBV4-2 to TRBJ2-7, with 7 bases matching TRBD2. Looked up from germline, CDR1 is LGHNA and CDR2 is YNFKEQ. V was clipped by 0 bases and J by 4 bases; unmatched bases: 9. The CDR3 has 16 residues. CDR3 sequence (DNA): TGTGCCAGCAGCCAAGATATGGCGGGAGAACAATACGAGCAGTACTTC. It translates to CASSQDMAGEQYEQYF.

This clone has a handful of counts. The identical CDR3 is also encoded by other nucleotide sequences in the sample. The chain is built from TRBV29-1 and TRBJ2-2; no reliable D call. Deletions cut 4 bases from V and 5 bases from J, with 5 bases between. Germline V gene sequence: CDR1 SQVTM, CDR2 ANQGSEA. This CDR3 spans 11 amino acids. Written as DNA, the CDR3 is TGCAGCGTTGGCGGTACCGGGGAGCTGTTTTTT. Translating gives CSVGGTGELFF.

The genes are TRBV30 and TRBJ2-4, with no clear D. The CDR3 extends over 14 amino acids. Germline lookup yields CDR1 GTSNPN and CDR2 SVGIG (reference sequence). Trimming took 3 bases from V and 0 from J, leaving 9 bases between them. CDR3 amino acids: CAWRSYLAKNIQYF. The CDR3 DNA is TGTGCCTGGAGGTCCTATCTAGCCAAAAACATTCAGTACTTC.

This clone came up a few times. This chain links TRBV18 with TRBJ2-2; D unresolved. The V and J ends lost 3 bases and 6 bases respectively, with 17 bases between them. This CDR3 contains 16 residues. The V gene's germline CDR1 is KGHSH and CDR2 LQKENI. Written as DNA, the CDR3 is TGTGCCAGCTCACCCTCCCTCGGGTTAAAGGCCGGGGAGCTGTTTTTT. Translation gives CASSPSLGLKAGELFF.

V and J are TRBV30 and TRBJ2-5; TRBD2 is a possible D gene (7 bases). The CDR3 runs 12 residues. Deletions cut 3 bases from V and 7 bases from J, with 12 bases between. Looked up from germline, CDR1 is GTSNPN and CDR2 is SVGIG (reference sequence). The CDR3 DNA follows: TGTGCCTGGAGAGGGGGGGTCAGGACCCAGTACTTC. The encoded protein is CAWRGGVRTQYF.

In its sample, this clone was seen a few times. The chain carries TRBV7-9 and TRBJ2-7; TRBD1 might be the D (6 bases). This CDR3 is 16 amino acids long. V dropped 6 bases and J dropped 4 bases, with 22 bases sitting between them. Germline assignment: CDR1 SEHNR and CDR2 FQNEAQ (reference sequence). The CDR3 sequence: CASRTGDTIGVYEQYF. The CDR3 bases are TGTGCCAGCAGGACAGGCGACACCATTGGGGTTTACGAGCAGTACTTC.

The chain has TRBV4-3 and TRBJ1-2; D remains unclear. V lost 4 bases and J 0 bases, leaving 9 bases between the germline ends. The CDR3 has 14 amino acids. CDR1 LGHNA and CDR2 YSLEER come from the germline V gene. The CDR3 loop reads CASSRVGANYGYTF. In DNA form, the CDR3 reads TGCGCCAGCAGCCGCGTCGGGGCTAACTATGGCTACACCTTC.

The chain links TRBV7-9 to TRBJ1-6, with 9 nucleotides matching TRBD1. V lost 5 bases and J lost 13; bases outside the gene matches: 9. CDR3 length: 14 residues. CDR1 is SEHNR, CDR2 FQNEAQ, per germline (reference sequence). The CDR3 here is CASSLGDRVSPLHF. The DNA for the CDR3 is TGTGCCAGCAGCCTGGGGGACAGGGTCTCTCCCCTCCACTTT.

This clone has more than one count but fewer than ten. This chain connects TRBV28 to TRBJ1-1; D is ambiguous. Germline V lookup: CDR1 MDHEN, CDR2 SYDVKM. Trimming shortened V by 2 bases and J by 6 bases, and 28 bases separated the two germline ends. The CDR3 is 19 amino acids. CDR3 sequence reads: CASSLMTFVRVSRIPEAFF. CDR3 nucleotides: TGTGCCAGCAGTTTAATGACCTTTGTTCGGGTCAGTAGGATTCCTGAAGCTTTCTTT. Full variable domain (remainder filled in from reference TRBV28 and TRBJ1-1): DVKVTQSSRYLVKRTGEKVFLECVQDMDHENMFWYRQDPGLGLRLIYFSYDVKMKEKGDIPEGYSVSREKKERFSLILESASTNQTSMYLCASSLMTFVRVSRIPEAFFGQGTRLTVV.

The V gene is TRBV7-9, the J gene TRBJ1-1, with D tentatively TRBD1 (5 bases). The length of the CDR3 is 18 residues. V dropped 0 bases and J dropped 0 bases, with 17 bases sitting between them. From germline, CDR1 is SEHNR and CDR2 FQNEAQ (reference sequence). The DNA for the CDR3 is TGTGCCAGCAGCTTAGCGGACGTACAGGAGCCCATGAACACTGAAGCTTTCTTT. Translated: CASSLADVQEPMNTEAFF.

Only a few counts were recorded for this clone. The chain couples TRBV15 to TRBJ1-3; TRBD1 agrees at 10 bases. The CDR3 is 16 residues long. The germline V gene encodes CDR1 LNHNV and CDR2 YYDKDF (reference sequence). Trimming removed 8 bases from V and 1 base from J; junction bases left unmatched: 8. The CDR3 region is CATSRGDRGSGNTIYF. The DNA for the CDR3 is TGTGCCACCTCACGGGGGGACAGGGGATCTGGAAACACCATATATTTT.

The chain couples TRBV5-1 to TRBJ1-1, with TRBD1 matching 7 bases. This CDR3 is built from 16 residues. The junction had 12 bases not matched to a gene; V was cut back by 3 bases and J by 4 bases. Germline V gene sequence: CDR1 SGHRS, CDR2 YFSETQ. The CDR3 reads CASSSTTGALSTEAFF. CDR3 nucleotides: TGCGCCAGCAGCTCGACCACAGGGGCCCTGAGCACTGAAGCTTTCTTT.

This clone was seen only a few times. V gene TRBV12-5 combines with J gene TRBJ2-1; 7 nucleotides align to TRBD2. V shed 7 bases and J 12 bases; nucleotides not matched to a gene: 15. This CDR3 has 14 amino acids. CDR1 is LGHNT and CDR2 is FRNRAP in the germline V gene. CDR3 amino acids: CASDPGTTTMRQFF. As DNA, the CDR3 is TGTGCTAGTGACCCCGGGACTACCACAATGAGGCAGTTCTTC.

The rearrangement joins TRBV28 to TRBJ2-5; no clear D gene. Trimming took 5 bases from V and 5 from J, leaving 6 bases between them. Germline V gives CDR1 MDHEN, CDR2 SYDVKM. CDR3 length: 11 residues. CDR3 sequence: CASSARETQYF. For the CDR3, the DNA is TGTGCCAGCAGTGCACGGGAGACCCAGTACTTC.

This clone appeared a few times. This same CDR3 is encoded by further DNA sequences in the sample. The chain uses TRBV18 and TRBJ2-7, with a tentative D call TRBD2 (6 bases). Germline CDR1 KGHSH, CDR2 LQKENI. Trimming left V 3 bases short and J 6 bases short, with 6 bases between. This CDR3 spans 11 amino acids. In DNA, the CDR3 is TGTGCCAGCTCACCGGGGGGCGAGCAGTACTTC. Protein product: CASSPGGEQYF.

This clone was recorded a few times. The CDR3 coding sequence is TGTGCCAGCAGTTACTCTTTCGACGAGCAGTACTTC. This codes for CASSYSFDEQYF. The rearrangement links TRBV6-6 to TRBJ2-7; D is unclear. CDR3 length: 12 residues. Trimming removed 0 bases from V and 5 bases from J, with 5 bases in between. Germline lookup yields CDR1 MNHNY and CDR2 SVGAGI (reference sequence).

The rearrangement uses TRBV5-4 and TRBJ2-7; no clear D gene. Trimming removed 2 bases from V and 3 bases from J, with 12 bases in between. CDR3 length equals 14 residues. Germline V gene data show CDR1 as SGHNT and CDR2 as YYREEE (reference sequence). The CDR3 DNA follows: TGTGCCAGCAGCTTAAAGCGTTCAGTCTACGAGCAGTACTTC. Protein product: CASSLKRSVYEQYF.

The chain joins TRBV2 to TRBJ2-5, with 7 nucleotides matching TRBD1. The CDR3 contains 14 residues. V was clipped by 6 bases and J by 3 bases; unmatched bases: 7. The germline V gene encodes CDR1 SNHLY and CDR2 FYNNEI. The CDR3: CASSLTGPKETQYF. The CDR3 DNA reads TGTGCCAGCAGCCTGACAGGGCCTAAAGAGACCCAGTACTTC.

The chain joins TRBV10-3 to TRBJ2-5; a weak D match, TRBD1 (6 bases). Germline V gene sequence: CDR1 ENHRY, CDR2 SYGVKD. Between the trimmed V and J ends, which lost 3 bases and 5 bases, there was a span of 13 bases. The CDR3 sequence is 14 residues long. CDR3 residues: CAISETGQGETQYF. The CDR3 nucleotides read TGTGCCATCAGTGAAACGGGACAAGGGGAGACCCAGTACTTC.